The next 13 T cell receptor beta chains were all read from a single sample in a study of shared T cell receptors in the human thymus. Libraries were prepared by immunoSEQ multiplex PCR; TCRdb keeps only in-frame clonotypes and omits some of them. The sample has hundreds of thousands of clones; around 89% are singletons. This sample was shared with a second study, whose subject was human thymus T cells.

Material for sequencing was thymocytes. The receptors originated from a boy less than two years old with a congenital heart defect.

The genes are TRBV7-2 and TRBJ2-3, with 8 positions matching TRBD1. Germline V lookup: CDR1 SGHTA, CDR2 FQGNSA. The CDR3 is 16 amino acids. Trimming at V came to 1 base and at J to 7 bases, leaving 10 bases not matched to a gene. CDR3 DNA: TGTGCCAGCAGCTTAGTGGCAGGCGGACAGGGCTATACGCAGTATTTT. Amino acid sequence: CASSLVAGGQGYTQYF. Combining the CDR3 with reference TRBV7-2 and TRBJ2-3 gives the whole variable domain GAGVSQSPSNKVTEKGKDVELRCDPISGHTALYWYRQSLGQGLEFLIYFQGNSAPDKSGLPSDRFSAERTGGSVSTLTIQRTQQEDSAVYLCASSLVAGGQGYTQYFGPGTRLTVL.

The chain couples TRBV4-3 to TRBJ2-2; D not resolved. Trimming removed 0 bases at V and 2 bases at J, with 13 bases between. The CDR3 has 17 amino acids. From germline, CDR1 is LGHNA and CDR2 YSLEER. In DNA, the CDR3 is TGCGCCAGCAGCCAAGAATGGTCCAGCGCCAACACCGGGGAGCTGTTTTTT. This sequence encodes CASSQEWSSANTGELFF.

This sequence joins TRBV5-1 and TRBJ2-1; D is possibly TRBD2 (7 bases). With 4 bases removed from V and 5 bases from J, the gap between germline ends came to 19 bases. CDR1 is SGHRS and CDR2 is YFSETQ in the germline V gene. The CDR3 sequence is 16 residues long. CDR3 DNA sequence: TGCGCCAGCAGCATGGGACCGGGGGGCCCCCACAATGAGCAGTTCTTC. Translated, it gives CASSMGPGGPHNEQFF.

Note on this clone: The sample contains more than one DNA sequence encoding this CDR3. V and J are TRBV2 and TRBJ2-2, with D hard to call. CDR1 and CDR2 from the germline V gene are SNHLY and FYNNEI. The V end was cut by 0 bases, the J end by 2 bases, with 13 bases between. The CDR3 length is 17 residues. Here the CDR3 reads CASSEALGGVNTGELFF. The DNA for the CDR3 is TGTGCCAGCAGTGAAGCGCTCGGCGGAGTTAACACCGGGGAGCTGTTTTTT. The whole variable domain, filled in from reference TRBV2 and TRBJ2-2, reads EPEVTQTPSHQVTQMGQEVILRCVPISNHLYFYWYRQILGQKVEFLVSFYNNEISEKSEIFDDQFSVERPDGSNFTLKIRSTKLEDSAMYFCASSEALGGVNTGELFFGEGSRLTVL.

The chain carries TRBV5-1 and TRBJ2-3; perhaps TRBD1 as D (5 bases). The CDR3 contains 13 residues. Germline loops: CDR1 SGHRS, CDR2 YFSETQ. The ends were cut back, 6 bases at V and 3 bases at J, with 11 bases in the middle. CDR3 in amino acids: CASTAQGTDTQYF. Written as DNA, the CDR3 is TGCGCCAGCACAGCTCAGGGAACAGATACGCAGTATTTT.

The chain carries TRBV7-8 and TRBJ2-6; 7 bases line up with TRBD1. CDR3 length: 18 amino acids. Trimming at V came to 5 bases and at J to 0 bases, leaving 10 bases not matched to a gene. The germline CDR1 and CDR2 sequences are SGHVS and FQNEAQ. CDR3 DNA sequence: TGTGCCAGCAGCCGCCCGACAGGGTATACCTCTGGGGCCAACGTCCTGACTTTC. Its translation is CASSRPTGYTSGANVLTF.

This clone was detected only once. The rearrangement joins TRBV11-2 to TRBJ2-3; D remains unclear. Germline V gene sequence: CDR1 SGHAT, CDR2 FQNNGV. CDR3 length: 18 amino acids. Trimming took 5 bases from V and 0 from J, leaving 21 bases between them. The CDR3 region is CASSPRLIGLFSTDTQYF. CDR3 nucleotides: TGTGCCAGCAGCCCCCGACTGATAGGCCTTTTTAGCACAGATACGCAGTATTTT.

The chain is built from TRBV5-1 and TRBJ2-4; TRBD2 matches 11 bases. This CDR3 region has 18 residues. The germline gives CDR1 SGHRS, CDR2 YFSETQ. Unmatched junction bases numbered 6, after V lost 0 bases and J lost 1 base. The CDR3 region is CASSLDSSGRSAKNIQYF. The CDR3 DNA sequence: TGCGCCAGCAGCTTGGATTCTAGCGGGAGGTCGGCCAAAAACATTCAGTACTTC.

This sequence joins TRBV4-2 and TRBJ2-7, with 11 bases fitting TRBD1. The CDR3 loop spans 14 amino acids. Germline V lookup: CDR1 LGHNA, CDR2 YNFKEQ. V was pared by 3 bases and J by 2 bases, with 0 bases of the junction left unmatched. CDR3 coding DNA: TGTGCCAGCAGCCAGGGACAGGGGGCCTACGAGCAGTACTTC. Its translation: CASSQGQGAYEQYF.

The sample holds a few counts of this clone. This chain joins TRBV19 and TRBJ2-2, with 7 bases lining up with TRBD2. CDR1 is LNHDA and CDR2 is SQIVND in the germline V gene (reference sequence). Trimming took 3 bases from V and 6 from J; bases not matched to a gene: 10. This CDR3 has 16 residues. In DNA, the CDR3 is TGTGCCAGTAGTATCCCTGCGGGAGAGTGGTCCGGGGAGCTGTTTTTT. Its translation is CASSIPAGEWSGELFF.

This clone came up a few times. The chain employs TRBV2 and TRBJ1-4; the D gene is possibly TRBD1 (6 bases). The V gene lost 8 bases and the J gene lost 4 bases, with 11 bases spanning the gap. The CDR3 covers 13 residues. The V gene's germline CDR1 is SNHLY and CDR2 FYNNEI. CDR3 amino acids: CASLTGGNEKLFF. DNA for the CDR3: TGTGCCAGCTTGACAGGCGGTAATGAAAAACTGTTTTTT.

The CDR3 here is CASSSTSGKYNEQFF. The CDR3 DNA reads as TGCGCCAGCAGCTCCACTAGCGGGAAATACAATGAGCAGTTCTTC. The rearrangement joins TRBV5-1 to TRBJ2-1; 10 nucleotides agree with TRBD2. Germline CDR1 SGHRS, CDR2 YFSETQ. This CDR3 spans 15 amino acids. J lost 4 bases, V lost 3 bases, and 4 bases had no gene match.

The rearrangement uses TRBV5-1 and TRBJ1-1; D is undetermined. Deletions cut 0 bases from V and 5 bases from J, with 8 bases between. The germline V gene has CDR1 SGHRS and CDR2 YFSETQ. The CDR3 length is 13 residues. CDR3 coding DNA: TGCGCCAGCAGCTTGGAAGGGAGAACTGAAGCTTTCTTT. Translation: CASSLEGRTEAFF.